Listed below are T cell receptor beta chains from one sample, sequenced in a study of beta chain features in type 1 diabetes. Using immunoSEQ multiplex PCR, the repertoire was profiled, and TCRdb retains in-frame clones only, with some absent. Of around 56,000 clones in the sample, approximately 52% were seen once. Sequencing was done on a sample of Tregs from blood. These receptors all come from a woman in her thirties or forties with type 1 diabetes. Each CDR3 is given with its conserved first and last residue. D genes are given only for firm matches. Clone size is shown for a subset of rows, as once, few, many or a class of expanded clone.

V gene	D gene	J gene	clone size	CDR3 protein	CDR3 DNA
TRBV7-9	TRBD1	TRBJ2-1	-	CASSYRQGLSYNEQFF	TGTGCCAGCAGCTACCGACAGGGGCTCTCCTACAATGAGCAGTTCTTC
TRBV30	TRBD2	TRBJ2-2	-	CAWSPGLAVNTGELFF	TGTGCCTGGAGCCCGGGACTAGCGGTGAACACCGGGGAGCTGTTTTTT
TRBV7-2	-	TRBJ2-1	large	CASSLTSDTYNEQFF	TGTGCCAGCAGCTTAACGAGCGATACCTACAATGAGCAGTTCTTC
TRBV29-1	TRBD1	TRBJ1-2	-	CSVVVTGSNGYTF	TGCAGCGTTGTCGTGACAGGGTCTAATGGCTACACCTTC
TRBV5-4	TRBD1	TRBJ2-7	few	CASSSPGQENPYEQYF	TGTGCCAGCAGCTCCCCGGGACAGGAAAACCCCTACGAGCAGTACTTC
TRBV19	-	TRBJ2-7	-	CASSIRTVRGSEQYF	TGTGCCAGTAGTATACGGACTGTGAGAGGGAGCGAGCAGTACTTC
TRBV18	TRBD1	TRBJ1-1	-	CASSPGQALTEAFF	TGTGCCAGCTCCCCCGGACAGGCTCTGACTGAAGCTTTCTTT
TRBV4-2	-	TRBJ1-2	-	CASSREYPANYGYTF	TGTGCCAGCAGCCGAGAATACCCAGCTAACTATGGCTACACCTTC
TRBV18	TRBD1	TRBJ2-3	-	CASSSRTGPDMQYF	TGTGCCAGCTCATCGAGGACAGGTCCAGATATGCAGTATTTT
TRBV2	-	TRBJ1-2	-	CASNGRTSYGYTF	TGTGCCAGCAATGGAAGGACTTCCTATGGCTACACCTTC
TRBV7-9	TRBD2	TRBJ2-1	-	CASSLGRGLAGGDNDQFF	TGTGCCAGCAGCTTGGGTCGTGGTCTAGCGGGAGGGGACAATGATCAGTTCTTC
TRBV7-9	-	TRBJ1-1	-	CASSFGGNTEAFF	TGTGCCAGCAGCTTCGGGGGGAACACTGAAGCTTTCTTT
TRBV7-2	TRBD1	TRBJ1-2	-	CASSTRQGRSYGYTF	TGTGCCAGCAGCACACGACAGGGAAGGAGCTATGGCTACACCTTC
TRBV7-9	TRBD2	TRBJ2-1	-	CASSGRGGAGNEQFF	TGTGCCAGCAGCGGAAGGGGAGGGGCGGGCAATGAGCAGTTCTTC
TRBV7-9	TRBD1	TRBJ1-6	-	CASSFSGTGDNSPLHF	TGTGCCAGCAGCTTTTCCGGGACAGGCGATAATTCACCCCTCCACTTT
TRBV2	-	TRBJ2-7	once	CASSGRILGNEQYF	TGTGCCAGCAGTGGTCGGATCCTAGGAAACGAGCAGTACTTC
TRBV28	-	TRBJ2-1	large	CASSDSSSYNEQFF	TGTGCCAGCAGTGACAGCAGCTCCTACAATGAGCAGTTCTTC
TRBV6-5	-	TRBJ1-5	few	CASSYSNPGLNQPQHF	TGTGCCAGCAGTTACTCGAATCCGGGACTCAATCAGCCCCAGCATTTT
TRBV7-9	-	TRBJ1-1	medium-sized	CASSFPGARAFF	TGTGCCAGCAGCTTCCCTGGGGCCCGAGCTTTCTTT
TRBV5-1	TRBD1	TRBJ1-1	-	CASSLPQGLGTEAFF	TGCGCCAGCAGCTTGCCACAGGGGCTGGGCACTGAAGCTTTCTTT
TRBV10-3	TRBD2	TRBJ2-3	-	CAISGRRGTDTQYF	TGTGCCATTAGCGGGAGAAGGGGCACAGATACGCAGTATTTT
TRBV7-2	TRBD2	TRBJ2-3	-	CASSGLGGGTDTQYF	TGTGCCAGCAGCGGCCTGGGGGGGGGCACAGATACGCAGTATTTT
TRBV28	TRBD1	TRBJ1-1	-	CASSSRGQGKAFF	TGTGCCAGCAGTTCCCGCGGACAGGGTAAAGCTTTCTTT
TRBV5-6	-	TRBJ1-4	few	CASSSPSGGVEKLFF	TGTGCCAGCAGCTCCCCTTCGGGGGGAGTGGAAAAACTGTTTTTT
TRBV7-2	-	TRBJ2-7	-	CASSFNRYEQYF	TGTGCCAGCAGCTTCAATAGATACGAGCAGTACTTC
TRBV5-6	TRBD1	TRBJ2-5	medium-sized	CASSFGTGETQYF	TGTGCCAGCAGCTTTGGGACAGGCGAGACCCAGTACTTC
TRBV4-3	-	TRBJ1-4	few	CASSQDRAANEKLFF	TGCGCCAGCAGCCAAGACAGGGCTGCTAATGAAAAACTGTTTTTT
TRBV7-2	-	TRBJ1-6	few	CASSSDGFGLPLHF	TGTGCCAGCAGCTCGGACGGCTTTGGACTACCCCTCCACTTT
TRBV28	-	TRBJ1-1	few	CASSSSRTEAFF	TGTGCCAGCAGTTCGTCCCGTACTGAAGCTTTCTTT
TRBV2	-	TRBJ2-6	-	CASSARVSSGANVLTF	TGTGCCAGCAGTGCTCGTGTTAGCTCTGGGGCCAACGTCCTGACTTTC
TRBV5-1	-	TRBJ1-1	-	CVSSPGQKNTEAFF	TGCGTCAGCAGCCCCGGACAGAAGAACACTGAAGCTTTCTTT
TRBV14	TRBD1	TRBJ1-2	-	CASSPPWTGGYGYTF	TGTGCCAGCAGCCCCCCCTGGACAGGAGGCTATGGCTACACCTTC
TRBV6-5	-	TRBJ2-2	few	CASSVNTGELFF	TGTGCCAGCTCCGTGAACACCGGGGAGCTGTTTTTT
TRBV7-9	-	TRBJ2-7	few	CASSLRLGGGARAYEQYF	TGTGCCAGCAGCCTACGATTGGGGGGTGGGGCCAGGGCCTACGAGCAGTACTTC
TRBV10-2	-	TRBJ2-7	-	CASAPVGHEQYF	TGCGCCAGCGCCCCCGTGGGGCACGAGCAGTACTTC
TRBV2	TRBD1	TRBJ1-2	-	CASSEGGQGFYGYTF	TGTGCCAGCAGTGAAGGGGGACAGGGATTCTATGGCTACACCTTC
TRBV7-2	TRBD2	TRBJ2-1	-	CASSSGTRGSAEQFF	TGTGCCAGCAGCTCCGGGACTAGAGGGTCGGCTGAGCAGTTCTTC
TRBV30	TRBD2	TRBJ2-3	-	CAWSGLAGVTDTQYF	TGTGCCTGGAGCGGTCTAGCGGGGGTCACAGATACGCAGTATTTT
TRBV7-2	-	TRBJ1-3	-	CASSLDRGTGNTIYF	TGTGCCAGCAGCTTAGATCGGGGAACTGGAAACACCATATATTTT
TRBV5-1	-	TRBJ2-1	-	CASSQNNEQFF	TGCGCCAGCAGCCAGAACAATGAGCAGTTCTTC
TRBV2	TRBD2	TRBJ2-1	-	CASSTGAGGLNEQFF	TGTGCCAGCAGTACCGGAGCGGGAGGGCTCAATGAGCAGTTCTTC
TRBV28	-	TRBJ1-1	-	CASRWGQTEAFF	TGTGCCAGCAGATGGGGGCAAACTGAAGCTTTCTTT
TRBV4-2	-	TRBJ2-6	few	CASSWRAGLLSGANVLTF	TGTGCCAGCAGCTGGAGGGCAGGCCTCCTCTCTGGGGCCAACGTCCTGACTTTC
TRBV27	-	TRBJ1-5	-	CASSPTWGYSNQPQHF	TGTGCCAGCAGCCCTACCTGGGGCTATAGCAATCAGCCCCAGCATTTT
TRBV19	-	TRBJ1-2	few	CASSWEFYGYTF	TGTGCCAGTAGTTGGGAGTTCTATGGCTACACCTTC
TRBV6-6	TRBD1	TRBJ2-7	-	CASSRAGTGGSYEQYF	TGTGCCAGCAGTCGGGCGGGAACAGGGGGGTCCTACGAGCAGTACTTC
TRBV6-5	-	TRBJ2-1	-	CASAGSQGNEQFF	TGTGCCAGCGCAGGCTCTCAGGGAAATGAGCAGTTCTTC
TRBV11-2	TRBD2	TRBJ2-7	-	CASSQPGLAGTFYEQYF	TGTGCCAGCAGCCAACCGGGGCTAGCGGGGACGTTTTACGAGCAGTACTTC